These 27 T cell receptor beta chains share one sample of origin, sequenced in a study of blood T cell repertoires in COVID-19 (dated by TCRdb to about 2020). The protocol used for the library was the immunoSEQ multiplex PCR assay. TCRdb re-hosts the immuneACCESS table, in-frame sequences only. Its copies lack some clones; in the studies checked, an unresolved V gene accounts for under half of them, and the cause for the rest is not known. Recorded for this sample are 100,000 to 150,000 clones; approximately 83% of them occurred a single time. The ten largest clones capture roughly 9.7% of the sample. Sequenced input: peripheral blood. The receptors derive from a man between 40 and 49 years old with active or convalescent COVID-19.

V gene TRBV6-5 combines with J gene TRBJ2-7, with a weak D call TRBD1 (6 bases). V lost 0 bases and J lost 4, with 16 bases in between. CDR3 length: 16 amino acids. Germline values: CDR1 MNHEY, CDR2 SVGAGI. In DNA, the CDR3 is TGTGCCAGCAGTTACTCGACAGGACCCGGGCGTTACGAGCAGTACTTC. Amino acids: CASSYSTGPGRYEQYF.

This clone was seen only a few times. J is TRBJ1-5 and V is TRBV6-1; the D gene is possibly TRBD1 (5 bases). This CDR3 spans 16 amino acids. Per the germline V gene, CDR1 is MNHNS and CDR2 is SASEGT. V dropped 2 bases and J dropped 7 bases, with 18 bases sitting between them. The CDR3 DNA reads as TGTGCCAGCAGTGAACCCTGGGACTGGGAGGGCCAGCCCCAGCATTTT. It specifies CASSEPWDWEGQPQHF.

The V and J genes are TRBV4-1 and TRBJ2-3; D may be TRBD2 (6 bases). The CDR3 spans 15 residues. Per germline, CDR1 MGHRA and CDR2 YSYEKL. Trimming removed 0 bases at V and 5 bases at J, with 12 bases between. CDR3 bases: TGCGCCAGCAGCCAAGATTGGGGGGTTGGAGATACGCAGTATTTT. This sequence encodes CASSQDWGVGDTQYF.

This chain links TRBV7-2 with TRBJ2-5; a possible D gene is TRBD2 (6 bases). Trimming cost V 3 bases and J 4 bases, with 12 bases left between them. The CDR3 contains 14 residues. Germline CDR1 reads SGHTA; CDR2 reads FQGNSA. For the CDR3, the DNA is TGTGCCAGCAGCTTCGCGGGGATGCGAGAGACCCAGTACTTC. Protein sequence: CASSFAGMRETQYF.

The chain joins TRBV5-1 to TRBJ2-5; weak D call: TRBD2 (5 bases). This CDR3 has 16 residues. The germline V gene encodes CDR1 SGHRS and CDR2 YFSETQ. V gave up 0 bases and J gave up 0 bases, with 12 bases separating them. CDR3 sequence: CASSLGLRTDQETQYF. CDR3 bases: TGCGCCAGCAGCTTGGGGTTGCGGACTGACCAAGAGACCCAGTACTTC.

The V call is TRBV19, the J call TRBJ2-7; the D gene is possibly TRBD1 (6 bases). Germline V gives CDR1 LNHDA, CDR2 SQIVND (reference sequence). Trimming took off 1 base at V and 1 base at J, with 11 bases between the two ends. The CDR3 runs 15 residues. In nucleotides, the CDR3 is TGTGCCAGTAGTATAGCGGCAGGGGTATCCTACGAGCAGTACTTC. Translation: CASSIAAGVSYEQYF.

This clone was detected once. V usage is TRBV5-1 and J usage is TRBJ1-1; 9 nucleotides align to TRBD1. This CDR3 spans 13 amino acids. The germline V gene encodes CDR1 SGHRS and CDR2 YFSETQ. J lost 7 bases, V lost 4 bases, and 5 bases had no gene match. The CDR3 loop is CASSGTGTGEAFF. In nucleotides, the CDR3 is TGCGCCAGCAGCGGGACAGGGACAGGTGAAGCTTTCTTT.

The gene calls are TRBV6-2 or TRBV6-3 and TRBJ2-6; 8 nucleotides align to TRBD1. CDR1 and CDR2 (germline): MNHEY, SVGEGT. V lost 5 bases and J lost 0; bases outside the gene matches: 3. This CDR3 has 16 residues. DNA of the CDR3: TGTGCCAGCAGTGGGACAGGCAACTCTGGGGCCAACGTCCTGACTTTC. This sequence encodes CASSGTGNSGANVLTF.

This sequence joins TRBV18 and TRBJ1-1; D is unclear. The germline V gene has CDR1 KGHSH and CDR2 LQKENI. Trimming took off 4 bases at V and 1 base at J, with 13 bases between the two ends. The CDR3 is 15 residues long. This CDR3 is CASSLHGAPNTEAFF. CDR3 DNA: TGTGCCAGCTCACTTCACGGAGCCCCGAACACTGAAGCTTTCTTT.

The chain uses TRBV7-9 and TRBJ2-1, with 8 positions matching TRBD1. Germline lookup yields CDR1 SEHNR and CDR2 FQNEAQ (reference sequence). This CDR3 is 15 amino acids long. With V trimmed by 3 bases and J by 7 bases, 8 bases remained unmatched. CDR3 nucleotide sequence: TGTGCCAGCAGCTTTACAGGGGGAGACGGGAATGAGCAGTTCTTC. This translates into CASSFTGGDGNEQFF.

At least ten counts were recorded for this clone. This chain connects TRBV14 to TRBJ1-6; D is uncertain. CDR1 SGHDN and CDR2 FVKESK come from the germline V gene. The CDR3 is 12 amino acids. Trimming pared 5 bases from V and 9 bases from J, leaving 8 bases between. CDR3 residues: CASSSRGSPLHF. CDR3 in DNA: TGTGCCAGCAGCAGCCGGGGTTCACCCCTCCACTTT.

The chain is built from TRBV19 and TRBJ2-6, with 7 nucleotides matching TRBD2. Germline V gives CDR1 LNHDA, CDR2 SQIVND (reference sequence). The length of the CDR3 is 18 residues. The V gene end was trimmed by 9 bases and the J gene end by 0 bases; junction bases not matched to a gene: 14. This CDR3 reads CASSGAGLLSSGANVLTF. The CDR3, as DNA: TGTGCCAGCAGCGGGGCGGGACTCCTCAGCTCTGGGGCCAACGTCCTGACTTTC.

This chain joins TRBV4-2 and TRBJ1-5, with no clear D. Germline assignment: CDR1 LGHNA and CDR2 YNFKEQ. This CDR3 region has 14 residues. V was clipped by 4 bases and J by 1 base, with 8 bases between them. As DNA, the CDR3 is TGTGCCAGCAGCCGGGTCGGGAGCAATCAGCCCCAGCATTTT. This codes for CASSRVGSNQPQHF.

V and J are TRBV6-5 and TRBJ2-5; TRBD2 aligns across 8 bases. Germline CDR1 MNHEY, CDR2 SVGAGI. CDR3 length: 14 amino acids. V dropped 8 bases and J dropped 5; count of bases not matched to a gene: 10. Here the CDR3 reads CASGGSGAGETQYF. The CDR3 region has the DNA TGTGCCAGCGGGGGTAGCGGGGCCGGGGAGACCCAGTACTTC.

J is TRBJ2-2 and V is TRBV5-1; 7 bases match TRBD1. The CDR3 loop spans 15 amino acids. Germline V CDR1 and CDR2: SGHRS, YFSETQ. Germline trimming cut 4 bases from V and 2 bases from J; bases unmatched to any gene: 5. In DNA form, the CDR3 reads TGCGCCAGCAGCCCTGGACAGGCTAACACCGGGGAGCTGTTTTTT. Amino acid sequence: CASSPGQANTGELFF.

The chain combines TRBV5-1 with TRBJ2-3; D uncertain. Germline CDR1 SGHRS, CDR2 YFSETQ. The CDR3 is made up of 15 amino acids. The V end lost 0 bases, the J end lost 2 bases, and 10 bases lay between the germline ends. The CDR3 DNA is TGCGCCAGCAGCTTGGACGGCGGATTCACAGATACGCAGTATTTT. It encodes CASSLDGGFTDTQYF.

The V and J genes are TRBV28 and TRBJ2-7, with TRBD2 as a possible D gene (5 bases). Germline CDR1 is MDHEN and CDR2 is SYDVKM. V lost 2 bases, J lost 3 bases, and 11 bases lay in between. CDR3 length: 14 residues. The CDR3 region is CASSLRGILYEQYF. As DNA, the CDR3 is TGTGCCAGCAGTTTACGAGGGATACTCTACGAGCAGTACTTC.

At least ten counts were recorded for this clone. The rearrangement joins TRBV9 to TRBJ2-2, with D perhaps TRBD2 (5 bases). CDR3 length: 17 residues. Trimming left V 7 bases short and J 5 bases short, with 24 bases between. Germline-derived CDR1 and CDR2 are SGDLS and YYNGEE. The CDR3 DNA sequence: TGTGCCAGCTTCACACCCCACTGCCACGAGGGAACCGGGGAGCTGTTTTTT. It translates to CASFTPHCHEGTGELFF. Drawing the rest from reference TRBV9 and TRBJ2-2, the complete variable domain is DSGVTQTPKHLITATGQRVTLRCSPRSGDLSVYWYQQSLDQGLQFLIQYYNGEERAKGNILERFSAQQFPDLHSELNLSSLELGDSALYFCASFTPHCHEGTGELFFGEGSRLTVL.

The chain has TRBV7-9 and TRBJ1-5; no definite D call. The V gene lost 2 bases and the J gene lost 4 bases, with 12 bases spanning the gap. CDR1 is SEHNR and CDR2 is FQNEAQ in the germline V gene (reference sequence). The CDR3 has 15 residues. CDR3 protein: CASSLPGPGNQPQHF. The CDR3 nucleotides read TGTGCCAGCAGCTTACCCGGGCCGGGGAATCAGCCCCAGCATTTT.

This clone has a handful of counts. The V and J genes are TRBV9 and TRBJ1-6; D might be TRBD1 (5 bases). V lost 3 bases to trimming and J lost 8 bases, with 9 bases between them. The CDR3 contains 13 residues. Germline V gives CDR1 SGDLS, CDR2 YYNGEE. The CDR3 sequence is CASSDGHYSPLHF. The CDR3, as DNA: TGTGCCAGCAGCGACGGACACTATTCACCCCTCCACTTT.

There are a few counts of this clone. The genes are TRBV2 and TRBJ1-5, with TRBD1 identical over 7 bases. In germline, CDR1 is SNHLY, CDR2 FYNNEI. The trim removed 5 bases at V and 0 bases at J, leaving 4 bases unmatched. The CDR3 has 15 residues. The CDR3 here is CASSWTGSSNQPQHF. The CDR3 region has the DNA TGTGCCAGCAGTTGGACAGGTTCTAGCAATCAGCCCCAGCATTTT.

This chain joins TRBV2 and TRBJ2-2; TRBD1 matches 8 bases. Trimming at V came to 6 bases and at J to 3 bases, leaving 3 bases not matched to a gene. The V gene's germline CDR1 is SNHLY and CDR2 FYNNEI. The CDR3 is 14 amino acids. As DNA, the CDR3 is TGTGCCAGCAGGGACAGGGTAGACACCGGGGAGCTGTTTTTT. This encodes CASRDRVDTGELFF.

This chain links TRBV10-1 with TRBJ2-4; 9 bases map to TRBD1. The CDR3 sequence is 14 residues long. Germline lookup yields CDR1 WNHNN and CDR2 SYGVQD (reference sequence). The V gene end was trimmed by 6 bases and the J gene end by 1 base; junction bases not matched to a gene: 1. The CDR3 spells CASSGTGAKNIQYF. CDR3 sequence (DNA): TGCGCCAGCAGCGGGACAGGGGCCAAAAACATTCAGTACTTC.

The chain combines TRBV6-1 with TRBJ2-7, with TRBD1 matching 7 bases. The germline gives CDR1 MNHNS, CDR2 SASEGT. The CDR3 covers 14 residues. J lost 1 base, V lost 3 bases, and 3 bases had no gene match. The CDR3 here is CASSDGTVSYEQYF. As DNA, the CDR3 is TGTGCCAGCAGTGACGGGACAGTATCCTACGAGCAGTACTTC.

The rearrangement joins TRBV7-3 to TRBJ2-2, with 7 bases fitting TRBD1. The ends lost 6 bases at V and 3 bases at J; junction bases unmatched: 4. Germline assignment: CDR1 SGHTA and CDR2 FQGTGA. This CDR3 contains 14 residues. The CDR3 loop is CASRIQGDTGELFF. For the CDR3, the DNA is TGTGCCAGCAGAATTCAGGGGGACACCGGGGAGCTGTTTTTT.

This chain links TRBV29-1 with TRBJ1-1; D is possibly TRBD1 (6 bases). V shed 6 bases and J shed 4 bases, with 15 bases lying between them. Germline CDR1 SQVTM, CDR2 ANQGSEA. The CDR3 runs to 13 residues. The CDR3 region is CSVTQGGSTEAFF. The DNA of the CDR3 is TGCAGCGTGACACAGGGAGGGAGCACTGAAGCTTTCTTT.

The chain combines TRBV11-2 with TRBJ2-2, with D unresolved. CDR1 SGHAT and CDR2 FQNNGV come from the germline V gene. V dropped 0 bases and J dropped 5 bases, with 10 bases sitting between them. CDR3 length: 15 amino acids. In DNA, the CDR3 is TGTGCCAGCAGCTTAGAAGGTTGGCGGACCGGGGAGCTGTTTTTT. Its protein is CASSLEGWRTGELFF.